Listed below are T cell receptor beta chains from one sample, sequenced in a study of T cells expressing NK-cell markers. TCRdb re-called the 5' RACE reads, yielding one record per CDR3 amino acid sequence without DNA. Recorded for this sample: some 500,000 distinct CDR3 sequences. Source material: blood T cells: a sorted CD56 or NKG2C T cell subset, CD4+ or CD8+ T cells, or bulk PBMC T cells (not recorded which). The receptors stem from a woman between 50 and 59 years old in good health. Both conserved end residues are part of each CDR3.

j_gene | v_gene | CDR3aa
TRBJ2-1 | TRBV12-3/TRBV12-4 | CASSLWVGNEQFF
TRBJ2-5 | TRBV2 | CASSEGRVGETQYF
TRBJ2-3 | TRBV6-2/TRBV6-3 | CASSSLAGYTTDTQYF
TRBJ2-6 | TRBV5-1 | CASKSSSRGLSVGANVLTF
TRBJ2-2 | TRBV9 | CASSTTSGGTTGELFF
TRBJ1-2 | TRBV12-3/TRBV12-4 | CASWRGGGGYTF
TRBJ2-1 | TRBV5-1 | CASSRRTEAEQFF
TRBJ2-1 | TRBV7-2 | CASRAIRGDNEQFF
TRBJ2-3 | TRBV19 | CASSILAGTTDTQYF
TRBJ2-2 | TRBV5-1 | CASSVDMLVGELFF
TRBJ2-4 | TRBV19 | CASSSGDIKNIQYF
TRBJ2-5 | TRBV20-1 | CSARVIGLAKETQYF
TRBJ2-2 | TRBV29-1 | CSVGNRVGELFF
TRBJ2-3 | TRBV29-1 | CSGTGTENTDTQYF
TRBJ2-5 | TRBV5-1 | CASTGGRKETQYF
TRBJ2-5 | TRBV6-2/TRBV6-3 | CASSYPGQGGKTQYF
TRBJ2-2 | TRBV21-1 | CASGTGFIRHTGELFF
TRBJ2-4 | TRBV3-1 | CASSAGSKNIQYF
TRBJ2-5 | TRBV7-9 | CASSPDTRLAGGETQYF
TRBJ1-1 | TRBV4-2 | CASMEALGNTEAFF
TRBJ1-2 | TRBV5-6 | CASSFLLRGPAFYTF
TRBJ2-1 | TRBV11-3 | CASSSRLAGEVNEQFF
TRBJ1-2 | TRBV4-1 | CASSQVPGGTGSDTF
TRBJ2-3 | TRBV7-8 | CASSLTRTSPGDTQYF
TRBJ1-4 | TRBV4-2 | CASSQEGGRGNEKLFF